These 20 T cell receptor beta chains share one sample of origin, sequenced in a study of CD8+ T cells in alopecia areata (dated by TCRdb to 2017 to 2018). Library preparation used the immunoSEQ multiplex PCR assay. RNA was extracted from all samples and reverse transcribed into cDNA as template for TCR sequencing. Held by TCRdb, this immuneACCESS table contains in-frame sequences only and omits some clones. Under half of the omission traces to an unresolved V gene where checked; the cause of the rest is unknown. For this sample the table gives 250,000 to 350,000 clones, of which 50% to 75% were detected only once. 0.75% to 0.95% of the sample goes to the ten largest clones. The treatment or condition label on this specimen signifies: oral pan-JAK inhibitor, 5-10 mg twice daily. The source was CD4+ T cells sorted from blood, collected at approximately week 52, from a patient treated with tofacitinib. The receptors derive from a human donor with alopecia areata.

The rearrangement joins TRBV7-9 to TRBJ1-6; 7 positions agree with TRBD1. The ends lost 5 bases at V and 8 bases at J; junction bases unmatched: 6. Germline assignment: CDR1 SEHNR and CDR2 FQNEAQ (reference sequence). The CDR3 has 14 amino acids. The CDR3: CASSLRTGDSPLHF. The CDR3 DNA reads TGTGCCAGCAGCCTGAGGACAGGCGATTCACCCCTCCACTTT.

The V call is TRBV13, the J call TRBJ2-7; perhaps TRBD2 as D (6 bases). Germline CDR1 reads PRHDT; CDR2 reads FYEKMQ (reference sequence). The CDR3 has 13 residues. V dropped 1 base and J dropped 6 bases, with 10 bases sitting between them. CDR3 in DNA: TGTGCCAGCAGCTTAGAACTAGCATCCGAGCAGTACTTC. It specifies CASSLELASEQYF.

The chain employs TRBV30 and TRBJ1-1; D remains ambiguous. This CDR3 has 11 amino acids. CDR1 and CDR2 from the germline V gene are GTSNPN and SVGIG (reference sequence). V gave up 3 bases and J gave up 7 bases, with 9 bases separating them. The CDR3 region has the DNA TGTGCCTGGAGGTACACCGTTGAAGCTTTCTTT. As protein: CAWRYTVEAFF.

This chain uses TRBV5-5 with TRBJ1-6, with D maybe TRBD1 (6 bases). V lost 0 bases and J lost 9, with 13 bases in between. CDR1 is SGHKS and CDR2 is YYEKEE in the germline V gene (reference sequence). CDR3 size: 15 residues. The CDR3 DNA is TGTGCCAGCAGCTTGGAGCCGGGGGCGAGTTCACCCCTCCACTTT. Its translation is CASSLEPGASSPLHF.

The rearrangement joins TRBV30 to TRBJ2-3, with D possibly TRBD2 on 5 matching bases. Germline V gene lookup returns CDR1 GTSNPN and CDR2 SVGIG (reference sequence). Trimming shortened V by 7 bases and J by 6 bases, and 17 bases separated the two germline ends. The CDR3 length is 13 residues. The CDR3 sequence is CAFNTGFGDTQYF. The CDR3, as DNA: TGTGCCTTCAACACGGGATTCGGGGATACGCAGTATTTT. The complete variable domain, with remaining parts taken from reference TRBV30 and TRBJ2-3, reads SQTIHQWPATLVQPVGSPLSLECTVEGTSNPNLYWYRQAAGRGLQLLFYSVGIGQISSEVPQNLSASRPQDRQFILSSKKLLLSDSGFYLCAFNTGFGDTQYFGPGTRLTVL.

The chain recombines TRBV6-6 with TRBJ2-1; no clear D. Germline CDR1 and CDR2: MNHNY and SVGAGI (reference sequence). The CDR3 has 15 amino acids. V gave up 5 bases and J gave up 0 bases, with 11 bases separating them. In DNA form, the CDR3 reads TGTGCCAGCAGTCCCGCGGCAGTCTCCTACAATGAGCAGTTCTTC. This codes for CASSPAAVSYNEQFF.

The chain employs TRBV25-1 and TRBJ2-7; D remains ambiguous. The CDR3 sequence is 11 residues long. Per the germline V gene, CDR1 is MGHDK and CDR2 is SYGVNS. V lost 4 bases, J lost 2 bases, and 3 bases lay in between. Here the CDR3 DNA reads TGTGCCAGCAGTGGAGCCTACGAGCAGTACTTC. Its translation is CASSGAYEQYF.

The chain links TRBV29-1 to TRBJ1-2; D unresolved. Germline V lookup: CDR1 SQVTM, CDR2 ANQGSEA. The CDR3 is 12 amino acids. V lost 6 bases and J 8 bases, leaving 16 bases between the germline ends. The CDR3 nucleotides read TGCAGCGTATGGACGGTCTCGGGAGGCTACACCTTC. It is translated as CSVWTVSGGYTF.

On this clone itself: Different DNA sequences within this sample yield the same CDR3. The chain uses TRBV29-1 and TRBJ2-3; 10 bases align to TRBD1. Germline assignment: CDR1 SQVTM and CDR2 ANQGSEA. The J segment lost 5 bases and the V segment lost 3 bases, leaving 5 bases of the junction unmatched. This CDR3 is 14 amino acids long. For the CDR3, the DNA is TGCAGCGTTGAGGGCGGACAGGGGGTAGATACGCAGTATTTT. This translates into CSVEGGQGVDTQYF.

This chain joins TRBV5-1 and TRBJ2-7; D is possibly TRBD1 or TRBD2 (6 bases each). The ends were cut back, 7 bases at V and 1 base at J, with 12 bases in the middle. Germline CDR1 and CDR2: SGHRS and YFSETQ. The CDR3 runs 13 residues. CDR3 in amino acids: CASHGGTSYEQYF. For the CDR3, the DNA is TGCGCCAGCCACGGAGGGACATCCTACGAGCAGTACTTC.

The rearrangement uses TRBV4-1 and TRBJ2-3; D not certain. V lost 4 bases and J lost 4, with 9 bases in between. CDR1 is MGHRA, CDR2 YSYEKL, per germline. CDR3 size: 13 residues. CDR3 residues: CASSLPGADTQYF. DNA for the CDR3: TGCGCCAGCAGCCTCCCGGGCGCAGATACGCAGTATTTT.

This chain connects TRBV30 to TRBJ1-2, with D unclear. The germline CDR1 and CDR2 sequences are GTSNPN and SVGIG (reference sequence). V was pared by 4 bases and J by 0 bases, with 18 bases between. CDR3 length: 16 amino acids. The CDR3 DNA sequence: TGTGCCTGGAATATGAGGACTCGGCGAGCTAACTATGGCTACACCTTC. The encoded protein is CAWNMRTRRANYGYTF.

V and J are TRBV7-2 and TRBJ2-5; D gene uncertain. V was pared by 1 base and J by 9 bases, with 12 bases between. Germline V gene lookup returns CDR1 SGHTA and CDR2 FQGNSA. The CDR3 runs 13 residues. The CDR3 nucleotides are TGTGCCAGCAGCTTAGGACTCGGAGTGGCCCAGTACTTC. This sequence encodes CASSLGLGVAQYF.

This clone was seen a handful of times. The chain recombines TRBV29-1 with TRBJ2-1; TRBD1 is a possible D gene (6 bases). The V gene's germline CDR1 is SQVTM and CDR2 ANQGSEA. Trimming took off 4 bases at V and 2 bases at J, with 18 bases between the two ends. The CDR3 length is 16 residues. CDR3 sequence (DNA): TGCAGCGTTGTTGGCTTCCAGGGGTCCCCCTACAATGAGCAGTTCTTC. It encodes CSVVGFQGSPYNEQFF.

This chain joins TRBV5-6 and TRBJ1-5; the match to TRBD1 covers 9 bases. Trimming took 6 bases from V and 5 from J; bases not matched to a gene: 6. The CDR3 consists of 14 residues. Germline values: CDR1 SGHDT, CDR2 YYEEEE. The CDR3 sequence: CASNARDRDQPQHF. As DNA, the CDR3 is TGTGCCAGCAACGCAAGGGACAGGGATCAGCCCCAGCATTTT.

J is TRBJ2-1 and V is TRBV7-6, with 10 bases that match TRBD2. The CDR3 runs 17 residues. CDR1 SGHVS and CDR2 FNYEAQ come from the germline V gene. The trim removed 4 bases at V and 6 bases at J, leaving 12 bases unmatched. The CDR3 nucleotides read TGTGCCAGCAGCTCTTCAGCGGGGGGGTTACGGACCAATGAGCAGTTCTTC. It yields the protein CASSSSAGGLRTNEQFF.

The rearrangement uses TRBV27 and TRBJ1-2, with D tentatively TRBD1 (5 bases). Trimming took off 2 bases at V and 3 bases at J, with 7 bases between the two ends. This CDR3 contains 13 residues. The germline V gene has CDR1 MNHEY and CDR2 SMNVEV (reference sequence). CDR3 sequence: CASSLTGHYGYTF. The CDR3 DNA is TGTGCCAGCAGTTTAACAGGACACTATGGCTACACCTTC.

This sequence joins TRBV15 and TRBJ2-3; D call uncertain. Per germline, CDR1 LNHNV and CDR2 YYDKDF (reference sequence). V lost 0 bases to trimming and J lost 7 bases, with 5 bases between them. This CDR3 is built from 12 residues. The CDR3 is CATSRDFHTQYF. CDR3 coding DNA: TGTGCCACCAGCAGAGATTTCCATACGCAGTATTTT.

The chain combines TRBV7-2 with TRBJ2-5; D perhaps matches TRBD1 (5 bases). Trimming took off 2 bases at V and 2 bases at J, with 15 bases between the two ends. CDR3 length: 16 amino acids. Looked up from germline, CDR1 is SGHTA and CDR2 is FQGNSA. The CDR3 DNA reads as TGTGCCAGCAGCTTATCGTACAGGACCATTCAAGAGACCCAGTACTTC. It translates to CASSLSYRTIQETQYF.

CDR3 nucleotide sequence: TGTGCCGCGGGGCGCCCAGGGTCAACTTCCCATGAGCAGTTCTTC. Encoded protein: CAAGRPGSTSHEQFF. This sequence joins TRBV10-3 and TRBJ2-1; TRBD2 is a possible D gene (6 bases). CDR3 length: 15 residues. The V gene's germline CDR1 is ENHRY and CDR2 SYGVKD. Trimming removed 11 bases at V and 8 bases at J, with 25 bases between.